The rows below give T cell receptor beta chains drawn from one sample of a study of T cell repertoires in cytomegalovirus infection. These receptors' targets are unknown. A single record per CDR3 protein comes from TCRdb applying MiXCR to the reads. In the table there are 35,000 or so distinct CDR3 sequences, over 50% of which are singletons. The sample consisted of CD8+ T cells from cultured PBMCs, taken from culture after CMV antigen stimulation. The receptor set was obtained from a human donor in good health (CMV status not recorded). Some clones in this sample may be carry-over from other donors' samples. The CDR3 runs from the conserved cysteine through the conserved F or W. A D gene is named only where the DNA matches it firmly. Size values are once, few and many counts, or a class for expanded clones, and some rows have none.

cdr3_aa cdr3_nt cdr3_length j_call d_call clone_size v_call
CASSDFQETQYF TGTGCCAGCAGCGATTTCCAAGAGACCCAGTACTTC 12 TRBJ2-5 NA NA TRBV7-3
CSAHPRELYTF TGCAGTGCCCACCCCAGGGAGCTCTACACCTTC 11 TRBJ1-2 NA NA TRBV20-1
CASSSMDTEAFF TGTGCCAGCAGCTCTATGGACACTGAAGCTTTCTTT 12 TRBJ1-1 NA NA TRBV7-6
CASRSRDRGYEQYF TGTGCCAGCAGATCCCGGGACAGGGGCTACGAGCAGTACTTC 14 TRBJ2-7 TRBD1 NA TRBV7-4
CASSLIPGSRTGELFF TGTGCCAGCAGCCTTATCCCGGGCTCCCGCACCGGGGAGCTGTTTTTT 16 TRBJ2-2 NA NA TRBV4-2
CASSPPSTPDSPYTDTQYF TGTGCCAGCTCACCGCCATCGACTCCGGACAGCCCTTACACAGATACGCAGTATTTT 19 TRBJ2-3 NA NA TRBV18
CASSLGGFSYEQYF TGTGCCAGCAGCTTAGGGGGCTTCTCCTACGAGCAGTACTTC 14 TRBJ2-7 NA NA TRBV7-2
CASSLPPVGYAEAFF TGTGCCAGCAGCTTACCTCCCGTAGGGTACGCTGAAGCTTTCTTT 15 TRBJ1-1 NA few TRBV7-9
CASTHGTFANTGELFF TGTGCCAGCACCCACGGGACGTTTGCGAACACCGGGGAGCTGTTTTTT 16 TRBJ2-2 NA NA TRBV6-1
CSARVEGQAPYEQYF TGCAGTGCTAGAGTTGAGGGACAGGCCCCCTACGAGCAGTACTTC 15 TRBJ2-7 TRBD1 few TRBV20-1
CASSLRRGSYNEQFF TGTGCCAGCAGCTTACGGCGGGGGAGCTACAATGAGCAGTTCTTC 15 TRBJ2-1 TRBD2 few TRBV7-3
CASSQLWKNTEAFF TGCGCCAGCAGCCAACTCTGGAAGAACACTGAAGCTTTCTTT 14 TRBJ1-1 NA NA TRBV4-1
CASSFGQTNTEAFF TGTGCCAGCAGTTTCGGACAGACGAACACTGAAGCTTTCTTT 14 TRBJ1-1 NA NA TRBV12-3/TRBV12-4
CASSLTGRRDEQYF TGTGCCAGCAGCTTAACAGGGCGGAGGGACGAGCAGTACTTC 14 TRBJ2-7 NA NA TRBV7-6
CASSRSANTEAFF TGTGCCAGCAGCCGGAGCGCGAACACTGAAGCTTTCTTT 13 TRBJ1-1 NA NA TRBV7-7
CASRELEGWNTEAFF TGTGCCAGCAGGGAGTTGGAAGGATGGAACACTGAAGCTTTCTTT 15 TRBJ1-1 NA few TRBV7-4
CASSLGSSKREQYF TGCGCCAGCAGCTTGGGCAGTTCAAAGAGGGAGCAGTACTTC 14 TRBJ2-7 NA NA TRBV5-1
CASSSRTGVGSNTEAFF TGTGCCAGCAGTTCCCGGACGGGGGTTGGATCGAACACTGAAGCTTTCTTT 17 TRBJ1-1 NA NA TRBV12-3/TRBV12-4
CASSPRHVQETQYF TGTGCCAGCAGCCCGCGACACGTACAAGAGACCCAGTACTTC 14 TRBJ2-5 NA NA TRBV7-4
CASSARDSWGTEAFF TGTGCCAGCAGCGCCCGGGACAGTTGGGGCACTGAAGCTTTCTTT 15 TRBJ1-1 TRBD1 NA TRBV9
CASNVAELQPQHF TGTGCCAGCAACGTCGCGGAACTTCAGCCCCAGCATTTT 13 TRBJ1-5 NA NA TRBV28
CASSLAGQGSYEQYF TGTGCCAGCAGCTTAGCAGGACAGGGATCCTACGAGCAGTACTTC 15 TRBJ2-7 TRBD1 few TRBV7-2
CASRSGQKIHEQFF TGTGCCAGCAGATCTGGACAGAAGATCCATGAGCAGTTCTTC 14 TRBJ2-1 NA NA TRBV12-3/TRBV12-4
CASSLQSRSGNTIYF TGTGCCAGCAGCCTTCAGAGCCGCTCTGGAAACACCATATATTTT 15 TRBJ1-3 NA few TRBV7-9
CASSPEGPSGVTDTQYF TGCGCCAGCAGCCCAGAGGGGCCTAGCGGGGTCACAGATACGCAGTATTTT 17 TRBJ2-3 TRBD2 few TRBV4-1
CASSLTGQGAGTEAFF TGTGCCAGCAGCTTAACGGGCCAGGGGGCAGGCACTGAAGCTTTCTTT 16 TRBJ1-1 TRBD1 NA TRBV7-3
CASSYEGARVEQYF TGTGCCAGCAGTTACGAGGGGGCAAGAGTCGAGCAGTACTTC 14 TRBJ2-7 TRBD1 NA TRBV6-5
CASSGEGSGPEHEQYF TGTGCCAGCAGCGGCGAGGGTAGCGGGCCTGAGCACGAGCAGTACTTC 16 TRBJ2-7 TRBD2 few TRBV5-4
CASTTPGNTEAFF TGTGCCAGCACCACCCCTGGGAACACTGAAGCTTTCTTT 13 TRBJ1-1 NA NA TRBV6-5
CASSLEGGGSSYEQYF TGTGCCAGCAGCTTAGAAGGGGGCGGGAGCTCCTACGAGCAGTACTTC 16 TRBJ2-7 NA NA TRBV7-3
CASSLDPGAGYEQYF TGTGCCAGCAGCTTAGATCCAGGGGCAGGCTACGAGCAGTACTTC 15 TRBJ2-7 NA few TRBV7-3
CASSLGGTRRNYGYTF TGTGCCAGCAGCTTAGGAGGGACCCGCAGAAACTATGGCTACACCTTC 16 TRBJ1-2 NA few TRBV7-9
CASSLVSGKEQFF TGTGCCAGCAGCTTAGTTAGCGGGAAGGAGCAGTTCTTC 13 TRBJ2-1 TRBD2 NA TRBV11-2
CASSSPGTSYNEQFF TGTGCCAGCAGCTCACCCGGGACTAGCTACAATGAGCAGTTCTTC 15 TRBJ2-1 TRBD2 NA TRBV7-3
CASSWGWGPEQPQHF TGTGCCAGCAGCTGGGGCTGGGGGCCCGAACAGCCCCAGCATTTT 15 TRBJ1-5 NA NA TRBV5-6
CASSPLTSGTGYGYTF TGTGCCAGCAGCCCCCTTACATCGGGGACGGGCTATGGCTACACCTTC 16 TRBJ1-2 NA many TRBV7-8
CASSLSWTGGTEAFF TGTGCCAGCAGTTTATCGTGGACAGGCGGGACTGAAGCTTTCTTT 15 TRBJ1-1 TRBD1 NA TRBV27
CASSSWGNEQFF TGTGCCAGCAGCTCATGGGGAAATGAGCAGTTCTTC 12 TRBJ2-1 NA NA TRBV7-2
CASSGQTYGYTF TGTGCCAGCAGTGGACAAACTTATGGCTACACCTTC 12 TRBJ1-2 NA NA TRBV2
CASRGAAGGGEVEQYF TGTGCCAGCAGGGGTGCAGCGGGAGGCGGTGAAGTAGAGCAGTACTTC 16 TRBJ2-7 TRBD2 NA TRBV7-9
CASSIGNAGELFF TGTGCCAGTAGTATTGGGAACGCCGGGGAGCTGTTTTTT 13 TRBJ2-2 NA NA TRBV19